This TCR beta chain was identified in a study of cytomegalovirus exposure and HLA in healthy donors. The germline CDR1 and CDR2 sequences are SNHLY and FYNNEI. Trimming removed 5 bases from V and 4 bases from J; junction bases left unmatched: 7. CDR3 length: 14 amino acids. Primers: 60 Vbeta forward and 13 Jbeta reverse. Method: immunoSEQ multiplex PCR; TCRdb's copy keeps in-frame clones and lacks some. The sample consists of over 150,000 clones, around 86% of them appearing once. The sequencing input was PBMCs. This clonotype was sampled from a man aged 50 to 59 in good health and CMV-seronegative. The chain combines TRBV2 with TRBJ1-2; 7 positions agree with TRBD1. This CDR3 is CASSLRQGGYGYTF. CDR3 DNA: TGTGCCAGCAGTTTAAGACAGGGAGGCTATGGCTACACCTTC.